The clone carrying this TCR beta chain was detected once. Its target is unknown. The sample comes from a study of T cell repertoires in ileal Crohn's disease. Looking at the study overall: At postoperative colonoscopy, neoterminal ileum biopsies were taken as M6. Notes on the study in general: Every patient over 26.8% clonality showed endoscopic recurrence. Compared with non-smokers, active smokers at surgery showed more clonal expansions.

The sample's time point: neoterminal ileum biopsy at postoperative endoscopy, about 6 months after surgery. With 6 bases clipped from V and 7 bases from J, the junction kept 7 bases outside the gene matches. The CDR3 loop spans 14 amino acids. Germline values: CDR1 SGHVS, CDR2 FNYEAQ. Per sample, around 500 nanograms of biopsy DNA were TCRB immunosequenced. The protocol was immunoSEQ multiplex PCR, while the TCRdb copy is restricted to in-frame clones and leaves out a portion. The top ten clones hold 14% of a sample with fewer than 13,000 clones, 70% to 80% of them seen once. This TCR was sampled from an adult with Crohn's disease. The chain carries TRBV7-6 and TRBJ1-4; TRBD1 matches 8 bases. Sequenced: ileal tissue. The CDR3 region is CASSKAGGGEKLFF. The CDR3 bases are TGTGCCAGCAGTAAGGCAGGGGGCGGTGAAAAACTGTTTTTT.